This TCR beta chain was sequenced in a study of blood T cells in healthy people across ages. General study results and limits: Compared with aged donors, long-lived donors showed fewer expanded clones, suggesting selection.

A second PCR of 7 to 11 cycles used a sample-barcoded 5' primer and a J-beta primer mix. MiXCR, run by TCRdb on the 5' RACE reads, gives a single entry per CDR3 protein. This table has roughly 900,000 distinct CDR3 sequences, around 48% appearing once. Concerning this clonotype itself: Its target is unknown. Its ends do not fully match the called genes, so a read error is possible.

Germline V gene data show CDR1 as KGHDR and CDR2 as SFDVKD. The CDR3 has 12 amino acids. Those donating, healthy Caucasian individuals from Russia, were aged about 6 to 100. The sequenced sample was blood. This receptor was taken from a man aged 25 to 45 in good health. The chain couples TRBV24-1 to TRBJ2-1, with D possibly TRBD2 on 5 matching bases. The CDR3 sequence: CAASDSLALRFF. In nucleotides, the CDR3 is TGTGCCGCCAGTGATTCCCTAGCCCTTCGGTTCTTC.